This T cell receptor beta chain was identified in a study of blood T cell repertoires in COVID-19. In the study overall: Samples representing acute and convalescent COVID-19 were sourced from the United States, Italy and Spain. From T cells, B-cell-depleted T cells, or PBMCs came the material, which was cDNA or gDNA.

V was trimmed by 2 bases and J by 3 bases, leaving 6 bases between them. The CDR3 extends over 13 amino acids. Germline V lookup: CDR1 MRHNA, CDR2 SNTAGT. Method: immunoSEQ multiplex PCR; TCRdb's copy keeps in-frame clones and lacks some. In the table there are a few hundred thousand clones, less than 85% of which are singletons. The chain combines TRBV6-4 with TRBJ2-3; possibly TRBD1 for D (5 bases). The sequenced sample was peripheral blood. The TCR originated in a woman aged 18-29 years with acute or convalescent COVID-19. DNA for the CDR3: TGTGCCAGCAGTGACCAGGGAACAGATACGCAGTATTTT. Residues: CASSDQGTDTQYF.